This T cell receptor (beta chain) was sequenced during a study of T cell responses to AZD1222 COVID-19 vaccine. The junction had 4 bases not matched to a gene; V was cut back by 12 bases and J by 0 bases. The CDR3 runs to 12 residues. The germline V gene has CDR1 KGHDR and CDR2 SFDVKD. Sequenced by immunoSEQ multiplex PCR; TCRdb stores in-frame clones only, minus some. The sample includes around 150,000 clones, roughly 94% of them seen just once. This clone is a singleton in its sample. The gene calls are TRBV24-1 and TRBJ2-7; TRBD2 agrees at 7 bases. Sequenced material: peripheral blood, taken 28 days after the second AZD1222 dose. This TCR derives from an adult who received the AZD1222 COVID-19 vaccine. The CDR3 coding sequence is TGTGCCTTCCGGGACTACTCCTACGAGCAGTACTTC. This translates into CAFRDYSYEQYF.